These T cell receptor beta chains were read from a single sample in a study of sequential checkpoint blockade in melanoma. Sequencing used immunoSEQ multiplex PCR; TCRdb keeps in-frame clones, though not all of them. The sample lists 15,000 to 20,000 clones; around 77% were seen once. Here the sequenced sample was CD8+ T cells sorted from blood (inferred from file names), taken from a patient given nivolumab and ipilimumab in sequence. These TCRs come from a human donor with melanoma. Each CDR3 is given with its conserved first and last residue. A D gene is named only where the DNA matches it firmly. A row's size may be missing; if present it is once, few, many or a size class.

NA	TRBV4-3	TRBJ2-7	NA	CASSQGPPGDSYEQYF	TGCGCCAGCAGCCAAGGTCCACCAGGTGATTCTTACGAGCAGTACTTC
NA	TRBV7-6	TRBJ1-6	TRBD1	CASSSRGQGVDSPLHF	TGTGCCAGCAGCTCGCGGGGACAGGGGGTCGATTCACCCCTCCACTTT
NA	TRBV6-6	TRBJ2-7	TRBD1	CASSPTGGRKYF	TGTGCCAGCAGCCCCACAGGGGGCCGAAAGTACTTC
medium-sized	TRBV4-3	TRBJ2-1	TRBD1	CASSPRTGDYNEQFF	TGCGCCAGCAGCCCAAGGACAGGGGACTACAATGAGCAGTTCTTC
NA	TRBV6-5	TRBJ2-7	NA	CASSYSNSYEQYF	TGTGCCAGCAGTTACTCGAACAGCTACGAGCAGTACTTC
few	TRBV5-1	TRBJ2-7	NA	CASSPTAYEQYF	TGCGCCAGCAGCCCCACAGCCTACGAGCAGTACTTC
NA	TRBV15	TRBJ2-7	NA	CATSNRGYYEQYF	TGTGCCACCAGCAACCGGGGGTACTACGAGCAGTACTTC
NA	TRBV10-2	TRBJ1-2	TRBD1	CASRTGEYGYTF	TGCGCCAGCCGGACAGGCGAATATGGCTACACCTTC
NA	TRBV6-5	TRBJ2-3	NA	CASSYSSGAPDTQYF	TGTGCCAGCAGTTACTCTTCAGGGGCCCCAGATACGCAGTATTTT
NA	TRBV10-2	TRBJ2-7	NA	CASSESGRRTYEQYF	TGCGCCAGCAGTGAGTCCGGTAGAAGAACCTACGAGCAGTACTTC
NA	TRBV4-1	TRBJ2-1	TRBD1	CASSQDEQGARREQFF	TGTGCCAGCAGCCAAGATGAGCAGGGGGCGCGTCGTGAGCAGTTCTTC
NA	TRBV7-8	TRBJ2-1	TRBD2	CASSLEAGVVFYEQFF	TGTGCCAGCAGCTTAGAAGCGGGAGTTGTTTTCTATGAGCAGTTCTTC
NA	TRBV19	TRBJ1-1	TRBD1	CASRPRDRGATDTEAFF	TGTGCCAGTAGGCCCCGGGACAGGGGCGCAACGGACACTGAAGCTTTCTTT
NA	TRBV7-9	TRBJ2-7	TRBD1	CASSLTGGGSSYEQYF	TGTGCCAGCAGCCTGACAGGGGGCGGCTCTTCCTACGAGCAGTACTTC
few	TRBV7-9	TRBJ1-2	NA	CASSQPRGVDGYTF	TGTGCCAGCAGCCAGCCGCGGGGAGTAGACGGCTACACCTTC
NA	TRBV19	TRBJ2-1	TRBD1	CASSYRGPYNEQFF	TGTGCCAGTAGTTACAGGGGCCCCTACAATGAGCAGTTCTTC
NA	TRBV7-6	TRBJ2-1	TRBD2	CASSPSGGSRHEQFF	TGTGCCAGCAGCCCATCGGGCGGGAGCCGGCATGAGCAGTTCTTC
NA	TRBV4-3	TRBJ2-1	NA	CASSQDEGGYNEQFF	TGCGCCAGCAGCCAGGACGAAGGGGGCTACAATGAGCAGTTCTTC
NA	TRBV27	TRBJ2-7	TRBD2	CASSSSTGTSGGGVYEQYF	TGTGCCAGCAGCTCCTCTACCGGGACTAGCGGAGGGGGGGTCTACGAGCAGTACTTC
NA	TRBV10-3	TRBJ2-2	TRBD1	CAISEWTGPLTGELFF	TGTGCCATCAGTGAGTGGACAGGGCCTTTGACCGGGGAGCTGTTTTTT
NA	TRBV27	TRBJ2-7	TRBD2	CASSLSAPGLAGLNGVNEQYF	TGTGCCAGCAGTTTATCGGCCCCGGGACTAGCGGGACTTAATGGGGTCAACGAGCAGTACTTC
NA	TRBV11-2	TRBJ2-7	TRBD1	CASSPTGGLPYEQYF	TGTGCCAGCAGCCCTACAGGGGGCCTCCCCTACGAGCAGTACTTC
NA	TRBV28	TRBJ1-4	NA	CASSSTQQGANEKLFF	TGTGCCAGCAGTTCTACCCAACAGGGAGCTAATGAAAAACTGTTTTTT
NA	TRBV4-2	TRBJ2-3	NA	CASSQDNTQYF	TGTGCCAGCAGCCAAGATAATACGCAGTATTTT
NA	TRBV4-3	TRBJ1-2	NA	CASSQERSLPDGYTF	TGCGCCAGCAGCCAAGAGCGCTCTTTGCCCGATGGCTACACCTTC
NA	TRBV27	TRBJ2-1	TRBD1	CASSLTGEVVNEQFF	TGTGCCAGCAGTCTGACAGGGGAAGTAGTCAATGAGCAGTTCTTC
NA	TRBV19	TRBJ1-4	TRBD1	CASSFRGRYNEKLFF	TGTGCCAGTAGTTTCAGGGGGCGGTATAATGAAAAACTGTTTTTT
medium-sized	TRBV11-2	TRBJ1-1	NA	CASSLGGINTEAFF	TGTGCCAGCAGCTTGGGCGGGATAAACACTGAAGCTTTCTTT
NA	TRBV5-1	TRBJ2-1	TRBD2	CASRPWASGGARNEQFF	TGCGCCAGCAGGCCCTGGGCGAGCGGGGGGGCGAGGAATGAGCAGTTCTTC
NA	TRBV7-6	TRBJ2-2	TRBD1	CASSFSGQVHTGELFF	TGTGCCAGCAGCTTTTCGGGACAGGTTCACACCGGGGAGCTGTTTTTT
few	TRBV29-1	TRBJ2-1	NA	CSVEPGLGNEQFF	TGCAGCGTGGAGCCGGGATTGGGCAATGAGCAGTTCTTC
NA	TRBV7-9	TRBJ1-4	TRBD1	CASSLADRGENEKLFF	TGTGCCAGCAGCTTAGCCGACAGGGGCGAGAATGAAAAACTGTTTTTT
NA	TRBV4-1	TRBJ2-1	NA	CASSQDGGISYNEQFF	TGCGCCAGCAGCCAAGATGGCGGGATCTCCTACAATGAGCAGTTCTTC
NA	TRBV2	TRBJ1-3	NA	CASSDTGSGNTIYF	TGTGCCAGCAGCGATACAGGGTCTGGAAACACCATATATTTT
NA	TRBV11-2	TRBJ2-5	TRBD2	CASSSTSGGGETQYF	TGTGCCAGCAGCTCCACTAGCGGAGGGGGGGAGACCCAGTACTTC
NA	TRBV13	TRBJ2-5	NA	CASSSPLYQETQYF	TGTGCCAGCAGCTCTCCCCTATACCAAGAGACCCAGTACTTC
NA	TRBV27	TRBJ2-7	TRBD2	CASRLTSGRAREQYF	TGTGCCAGCAGACTTACTAGCGGGAGGGCCCGGGAGCAGTACTTC
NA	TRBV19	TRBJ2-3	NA	CASSIVRATTDTQYF	TGTGCCAGTAGTATAGTCAGGGCAACCACAGATACGCAGTATTTT
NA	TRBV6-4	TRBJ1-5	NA	CASSSTASQPQHF	TGTGCCAGCAGTTCGACAGCAAGTCAGCCCCAGCATTTT
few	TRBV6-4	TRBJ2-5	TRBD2	CASSVRAGSQETQYF	TGTGCCAGCAGTGTTCGAGCGGGGAGTCAAGAGACCCAGTACTTC
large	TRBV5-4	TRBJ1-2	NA	CASSTTGSYTF	TGTGCCAGCAGTACCACCGGGAGCTACACCTTC
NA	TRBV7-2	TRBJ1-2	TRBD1	CASSQGADGFYGYTF	TGTGCCAGCAGCCAGGGGGCCGACGGATTCTATGGCTACACCTTC
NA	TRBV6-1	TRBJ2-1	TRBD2	CASGETAGAYNEQFF	TGTGCCAGCGGAGAGACAGCGGGGGCTTACAATGAGCAGTTCTTC
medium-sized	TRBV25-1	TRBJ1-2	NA	CASSELAFNGYTF	TGTGCCAGCAGTGAATTGGCTTTCAATGGCTACACCTTC
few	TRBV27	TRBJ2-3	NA	CASSFHASTDTQYF	TGTGCCAGCAGTTTTCATGCTAGCACAGATACTCAGTATTTT
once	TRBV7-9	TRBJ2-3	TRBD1	CASRTIQGAGTDTQYF	TGTGCCAGCAGGACTATACAGGGGGCAGGCACAGATACGCAGTATTTT
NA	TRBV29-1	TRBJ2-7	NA	CSVEVRIGSSYEQYF	TGCAGCGTTGAAGTACGAATCGGGAGCTCCTACGAGCAGTACTTC
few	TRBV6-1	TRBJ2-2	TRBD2	CASSREGETGELFF	TGTGCCAGCAGTCGGGAGGGGGAAACCGGGGAGCTGTTTTTT
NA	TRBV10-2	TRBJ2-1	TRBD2	CASSEFTSGGNEQFF	TGCGCCAGCAGTGAGTTTACTAGCGGGGGAAATGAGCAGTTCTTC